One sample yielded the 25 T cell receptor beta chains listed below, sequenced in a study of identical twins. TCRdb re-derived calls from the 5' RACE reads in MiXCR, one entry per CDR3 protein. The top ten hold around 1.6% of the sample, which has under 1 million distinct CDR3 sequences, 9% to 15% seen once. In addition, the sample was reused for a study of yellow fever vaccine responses in identical twins.

Sequenced material: PBMCs. The receptors stem from a woman aged 18-29 years in good health.

Concerning this clonotype: Mismatch with germline at one junction end may stem from a read error. The chain employs TRBV6-1 and TRBJ1-5; a possible D gene is TRBD1 (6 bases). CDR3 length equals 16 residues. CDR1 MNHNS and CDR2 SASEGT come from the germline V gene. DNA for the CDR3: TGTGCCAGCAGTCGCCAGCGGACAGACAGCAATCAGCCCGAGCATTTT. Translating gives CASSRQRTDSNQPEHF.

This clonotype showed up just a few times. The rearrangement links TRBV7-8 to TRBJ2-7; a possible D gene is TRBD1 (6 bases). V dropped 1 base and J dropped 7 bases, with 8 bases sitting between them. The germline CDR1 and CDR2 sequences are SGHVS and FQNEAQ. The CDR3 totals 12 residues. The CDR3 DNA follows: TGTGCCAGCAGCTTAGGGGGGACAGAGCAGTACGTC. It encodes CASSLGGTEQYV.

This clonotype was seen more than once but under ten times. The V and J genes are TRBV27 and TRBJ2-2; 16 bases fit TRBD2. This CDR3 has 19 residues. J was trimmed by 6 bases and V by 4 bases; bases with no gene match: 11. Germline CDR1 and CDR2: MNHEY and SMNVEV (reference sequence). The CDR3 region is CASSSSHTGTSGRAGELFF. CDR3 sequence (DNA): TGTGCCAGCAGTTCTTCCCATACCGGGACTAGCGGGAGGGCCGGGGAGCTGTTTTTT.

This clonotype was seen a handful of times. The genes are TRBV5-6 and TRBJ2-2; 9 bases align to TRBD1. The CDR3 is made up of 16 amino acids. Trimming took 3 bases from V and 3 from J; bases not matched to a gene: 6. The germline CDR1 and CDR2 sequences are SGHDT and YYEEEE. Here the CDR3 reads CASSSYRGRDTGELFF. The CDR3 DNA follows: TGTGCCAGCAGCTCCTACAGGGGGCGGGACACCGGGGAGCTGTTTTTT. Supplemented by reference TRBV5-6 and TRBJ2-2, the full variable domain reads DAGVTQSPTHLIKTRGQQVTLRCSPKSGHDTVSWYQQALGQGPQFIFQYYEEEERQRGNFPDRFSGHQFPNYSSELNVNALLLGDSALYLCASSSYRGRDTGELFFGEGSRLTVL.

This clonotype was picked up a small number of times. The chain has TRBV4-2 and TRBJ1-1; D unresolved. Per the germline V gene, CDR1 is LGHNA and CDR2 is YNFKEQ. With 4 bases removed from V and 4 bases from J, the gap between germline ends came to 7 bases. This CDR3 comprises 12 residues. CDR3 DNA sequence: TGTGCCAGCAGCCCCGAGTCCACTGAAGCTTTCTTT. Its translation: CASSPESTEAFF.

V is TRBV11-2 and J is TRBJ2-7; D is uncertain. This CDR3 is built from 21 residues. Germline lookup yields CDR1 SGHAT and CDR2 FQNNGV. V gave up 1 base and J gave up 2 bases, with 30 bases separating them. The CDR3 reads CASSLGGVLHPRYNPTYEQYF. CDR3 DNA sequence: TGTGCCAGCAGCTTAGGAGGTGTGCTTCACCCGCGGTACAACCCAACCTACGAGCAGTACTTC.

The rearrangement links TRBV5-5 to TRBJ2-7; the match to TRBD1 covers 7 bases. In germline, CDR1 is SGHKS, CDR2 YYEKEE (reference sequence). V was pared by 0 bases and J by 2 bases, with 8 bases of the junction left unmatched. The CDR3 loop spans 16 amino acids. CDR3: CASSLAPDRVTYEQYV. The CDR3 DNA sequence: TGTGCCAGCAGCTTGGCCCCCGACAGGGTGACCTACGAGCAGTACGTC.

There are a few counts of this clonotype. The rearrangement links TRBV24-1 to TRBJ2-7; D not resolved. In germline, CDR1 is KGHDR, CDR2 SFDVKD. V was trimmed by 0 bases and J by 5 bases, leaving 7 bases between them. CDR3 length: 13 amino acids. CDR3 coding DNA: TGTGCCACCAGTGATTTGAACATAAACGAGCAGTACTTC. This sequence encodes CATSDLNINEQYF.

This clonotype was observed at least ten times. CDR3 bases: TGCGCCAGCAGCCAAGAGCCGGGCATAAGGACTGAAGCTTTCTTT. Protein: CASSQEPGIRTEAFF. The V gene is TRBV4-1, the J gene TRBJ1-1; D is unresolved. Germline loops: CDR1 MGHRA, CDR2 YSYEKL. This CDR3 region has 15 residues. Between the trimmed V and J ends, which lost 0 bases and 5 bases, there was a span of 13 bases.

This clonotype has just a few counts. The gene calls are TRBV2 and TRBJ2-1, with TRBD2 as a possible D gene (6 bases). The CDR3 loop spans 11 amino acids. Germline V gene sequence: CDR1 SNHLY, CDR2 FYNNEI. V was clipped by 8 bases and J by 9 bases, with 11 bases between them. The CDR3 bases are TGTGCCAGCCGGCGGGGAGGTGAGCAGTTCTTC. Amino acids: CASRRGGEQFF.

The chain employs TRBV20-1 and TRBJ2-3, with 8 bases identical to TRBD2. This CDR3 has 15 amino acids. The germline gives CDR1 DFQATT, CDR2 SNEGSKA (reference sequence). Trimming took 6 bases from V and 2 from J; bases not matched to a gene: 10. This chain's CDR3 is CSAPPSRGATDTQYF. CDR3 DNA: TGCAGTGCCCCCCCCTCGCGGGGGGCCACAGATACGCAGTATTTT.

This clonotype has just a few counts. The CDR3 spells CASSTTSGYNTGELFF. CDR3 coding DNA: TGTGCCAGCAGCACAACTAGCGGATATAACACCGGGGAGCTGTTTTTT. This chain uses TRBV7-9 with TRBJ2-2, with 8 bases lining up with TRBD2. Trimming cost V 5 bases and J 2 bases; bases outside gene matches: 7. The CDR3 extends over 16 amino acids. The germline gives CDR1 SEHNR, CDR2 FQNEAQ (reference sequence).

The table lists this clonotype with a few counts. V gene TRBV15 combines with J gene TRBJ2-2; 7 bases line up with TRBD1. The CDR3 covers 15 residues. Germline-derived CDR1 and CDR2 are LNHNV and YYDKDF (reference sequence). V gave up 4 bases and J gave up 7 bases; unmatched junction bases: 9. Written as DNA, the CDR3 is TGTGCCACCAGCAACCGGGACAGCAATTTCGGGGAGCTGTTTTTT. The encoded protein is CATSNRDSNFGELFF.

This clonotype occurred a few times. CDR3 sequence reads: CSAKGPSGDTGELFF. Written as DNA, the CDR3 is TGCAGTGCTAAGGGGCCTAGCGGGGACACCGGGGAGCTGTTTTTT. V usage is TRBV20-1 and J usage is TRBJ2-2; 9 bases line up with TRBD2. Germline lookup yields CDR1 DFQATT and CDR2 SNEGSKA (reference sequence). CDR3 size: 15 residues. V gave up 4 bases and J gave up 3 bases; unmatched junction bases: 6.

This clonotype was recorded a few times. V usage is TRBV10-2 and J usage is TRBJ1-5, with D hard to call. V gave up 6 bases and J gave up 6 bases, with 15 bases separating them. There are 14 residues in the CDR3. Germline CDR1 is WSHSY and CDR2 is SAAADI. Here the CDR3 reads CASSDDRRGQPQHF. CDR3 nucleotide sequence: TGCGCCAGCAGCGATGACCGCCGGGGTCAGCCCCAGCATTTT.

There are a few counts of this clonotype. The chain combines TRBV27 with TRBJ2-1; 9 bases match TRBD1. CDR3 length: 14 residues. V gave up 6 bases and J gave up 9 bases; unmatched junction bases: 9. Germline V gene sequence: CDR1 MNHEY, CDR2 SMNVEV (reference sequence). DNA for the CDR3: TGTGCCAGCAGCCCCGGGACAGGGTCCTTTGAGCAGTTCTTC. This codes for CASSPGTGSFEQFF.

The chain combines TRBV2 with TRBJ2-2; unclear D gene. The V end was cut by 2 bases, the J end by 9 bases, with 10 bases between. The germline V gene has CDR1 SNHLY and CDR2 FYNNEI. The CDR3 contains 13 residues. CDR3 sequence (DNA): TGTGCCAGCAGTGAACGGCCCACGCGGGAGCTGTTTTTT. It specifies CASSERPTRELFF.

This clonotype was seen a few times. This CDR3 reads CASSFDGRGQPQHF. CDR3 nucleotides: TGTGCCAGCAGTTTTGATGGAAGAGGCCAGCCCCAGCATTTT. The V call is TRBV12-3 or TRBV12-4, the J call TRBJ1-5; the D is unclear. The CDR3 has 14 residues. V was clipped by 3 bases and J by 7 bases, with 13 bases between them.

The genes are TRBV18 and TRBJ2-7; tentatively, D is TRBD2 (6 bases). V shed 2 bases and J shed 2 bases, with 13 bases lying between them. This CDR3 contains 15 residues. Germline V gene sequence: CDR1 KGHSH, CDR2 LQKENI. The CDR3 loop reads CASSPSRDLTYEQYF. CDR3 DNA sequence: TGTGCCAGCTCACCAAGCCGGGACTTAACCTACGAGCAGTACTTC.

The sample holds many counts of this clonotype. This chain joins TRBV29-1 and TRBJ2-7; TRBD1 matches 7 bases. V was clipped by 0 bases and J by 5 bases; unmatched bases: 1. The CDR3 covers 12 residues. CDR1 and CDR2 (germline): SQVTM, ANQGSEA. CDR3 sequence: CSVEDGTDEQYF. DNA of the CDR3: TGCAGCGTTGAAGACGGGACAGACGAGCAGTACTTC.

This clonotype was recorded a few times. This rearrangement joins TRBV2 to TRBJ2-5, with TRBD2 as a possible D gene (5 bases). CDR1 and CDR2 (germline): SNHLY, FYNNEI. V lost 7 bases and J 1 base, leaving 13 bases between the germline ends. This CDR3 is built from 14 residues. The CDR3 region has the DNA TGTGCCAGCAAGAGGCGGGTAGCCCAAGAGACCCAGTACTTC. This gives the protein CASKRRVAQETQYF.

The CDR3: CASGLPNQPQHF. The CDR3 coding sequence is TGTGCTAGTGGTTTACCCAATCAGCCCCAGCATTTT. The J gene is TRBJ1-5, the V gene TRBV12-5; D remains ambiguous. The CDR3 spans 12 residues. With 3 bases removed from V and 3 bases from J, the gap between germline ends came to 3 bases. Germline assignment: CDR1 LGHNT and CDR2 FRNRAP.

The chain has TRBV6-1 and TRBJ2-1; D may match TRBD1 or TRBD2 (5 bases each). The CDR3 is 16 residues long. Germline V gene data show CDR1 as MNHNS and CDR2 as SASEGT. Trimming took 6 bases from V and 0 from J, leaving 15 bases between them. The CDR3 sequence is CASRRTGTGSYNEQFF. For the CDR3, the DNA is TGTGCCAGCAGGAGAACCGGGACGGGCTCCTACAATGAGCAGTTCTTC.

This clonotype was seen a few times. The CDR3 DNA sequence: TGCGCCAGCAGCCAAGGCGAGGGACTCGGATCCTACGAGCAGTACTTC. This translates into CASSQGEGLGSYEQYF. The gene calls are TRBV4-1 and TRBJ2-7; tentatively, D is TRBD2 (6 bases). CDR1 and CDR2 (germline): MGHRA, YSYEKL. Trimming took 1 base from V and 1 from J, leaving 14 bases between them. This CDR3 spans 16 amino acids.

The V call is TRBV20-1, the J call TRBJ2-3, with D possibly being TRBD1 (5 bases). Between the trimmed V and J ends, which lost 6 bases and 2 bases, there was a span of 9 bases. CDR1 is DFQATT and CDR2 is SNEGSKA in the germline V gene (reference sequence). This CDR3 is 12 amino acids long. CDR3 residues: CSARTTTDTQYF. Written as DNA, the CDR3 is TGCAGTGCCCGGACAACCACAGATACGCAGTATTTT.